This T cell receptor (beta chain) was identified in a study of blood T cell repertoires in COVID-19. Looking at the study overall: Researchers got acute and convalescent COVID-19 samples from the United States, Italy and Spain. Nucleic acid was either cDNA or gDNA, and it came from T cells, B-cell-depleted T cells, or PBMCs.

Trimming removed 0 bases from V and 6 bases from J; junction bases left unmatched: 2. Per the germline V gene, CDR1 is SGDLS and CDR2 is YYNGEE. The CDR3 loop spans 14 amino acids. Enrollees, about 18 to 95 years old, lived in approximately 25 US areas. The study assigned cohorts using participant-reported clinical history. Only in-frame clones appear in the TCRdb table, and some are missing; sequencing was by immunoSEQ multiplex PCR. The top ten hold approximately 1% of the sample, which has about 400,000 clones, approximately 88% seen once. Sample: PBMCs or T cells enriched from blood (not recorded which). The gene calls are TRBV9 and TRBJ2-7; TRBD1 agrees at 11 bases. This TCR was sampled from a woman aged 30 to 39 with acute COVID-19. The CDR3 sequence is CASSVVGTGGEQYF. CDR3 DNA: TGTGCCAGCAGCGTAGTAGGGACAGGGGGCGAGCAGTACTTC. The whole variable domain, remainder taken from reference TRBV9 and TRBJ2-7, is DSGVTQTPKHLITATGQRVTLRCSPRSGDLSVYWYQQSLDQGLQFLIQYYNGEERAKGNILERFSAQQFPDLHSELNLSSLELGDSALYFCASSVVGTGGEQYFGPGTRLTVT.